This is a list of T cell receptor beta chains from one sample in a study of cytomegalovirus exposure and HLA in healthy donors. Measured with immunoSEQ multiplex PCR; TCRdb has only the in-frame clones, and not every one. The sample contains around 130,000 clones, approximately 78% of which appear only once. The sample taken for sequencing was PBMCs. The source of these receptors is a man aged 40-50 years in good health and CMV-seronegative. Each CDR3 is given with its conserved first and last residue.

V gene	J gene	CDR3 protein
TRBV30	TRBJ2-6	CAWRGDRTPSGANGLTF
TRBV5-1	TRBJ1-5	CASSLGGTDLQPQHF
TRBV18	TRBJ1-3	CASSPSRTGNTIYF
TRBV7-2	TRBJ1-4	CASSFGQRNEKLFF
TRBV5-4	TRBJ2-1	CATINGQGALNNEQFF
TRBV7-6	TRBJ2-1	CASSSGANNNYNEQFF
TRBV27	TRBJ1-2	CASSSLLLGLNYGYTF
TRBV2	TRBJ2-5	CASSEDARGLAPTQYF
TRBV18	TRBJ2-7	CASSPTRTGGPNEQYF
TRBV19	TRBJ1-4	CASTTVATNEKLFF